This TCR beta chain was found in a study of T cell repertoires in cytomegalovirus infection. Study context: Signatures in public TCR beta sequences pointed to both CMV infection and matching HLA type.

For this clonotype: The germline gene is not matched at one end of the junction; a read error may be the cause.

TCRdb reanalysed the reads using MiXCR and keeps one entry per CDR3 protein. The sample has roughly 100,000 distinct CDR3 sequences, approximately 17% seen once. Germline V lookup: CDR1 SGDLS, CDR2 YYNGEE. The CDR3 spans 15 residues. The sample taken for sequencing was PBMCs. The sequence derives from a human donor in good health (CMV status not recorded). Some clones in this sample may be carry-over from other donors' samples. The rearrangement uses TRBV9 and TRBJ1-5, with 11 bases fitting TRBD1. CDR3 bases: TGTACCAGCAGCGACGGACAGGGGGCGGGTCAGCCCCAGCATTTT. It specifies CTSSDGQGAGQPQHF.